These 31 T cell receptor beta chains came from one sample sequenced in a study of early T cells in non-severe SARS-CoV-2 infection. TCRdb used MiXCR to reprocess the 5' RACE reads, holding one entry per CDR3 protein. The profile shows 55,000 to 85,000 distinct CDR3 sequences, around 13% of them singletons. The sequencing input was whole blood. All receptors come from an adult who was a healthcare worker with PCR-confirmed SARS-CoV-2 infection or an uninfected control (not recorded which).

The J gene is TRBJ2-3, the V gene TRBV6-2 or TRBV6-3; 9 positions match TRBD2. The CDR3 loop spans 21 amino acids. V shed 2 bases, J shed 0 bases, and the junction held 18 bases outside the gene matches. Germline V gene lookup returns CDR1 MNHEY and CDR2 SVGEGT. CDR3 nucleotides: TGTGCCAGCAGTTACGGTCGTTACAGACTAGCGGAGTCGTCTAGCACAGATACGCAGTATTTT. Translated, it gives CASSYGRYRLAESSSTDTQYF.

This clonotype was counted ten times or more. CDR3 DNA sequence: TGTGCCAGTGACCTCGGGGGGCAGTGGAATGAGCAGTTCTTC. This encodes CASDLGGQWNEQFF. This chain uses TRBV19 with TRBJ2-1; D possibly corresponds to TRBD2 (7 bases). The germline gives CDR1 LNHDA, CDR2 SQIVND (reference sequence). V lost 8 bases, J lost 7 bases, and 18 bases lay in between. The CDR3 length is 14 residues.

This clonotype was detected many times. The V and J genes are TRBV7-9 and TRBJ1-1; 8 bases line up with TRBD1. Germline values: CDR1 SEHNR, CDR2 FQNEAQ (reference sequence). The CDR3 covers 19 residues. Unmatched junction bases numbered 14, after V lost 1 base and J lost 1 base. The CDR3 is CASSLVPGGPSVGNTEAFF. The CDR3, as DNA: TGTGCCAGCAGCTTAGTCCCAGGGGGCCCCTCAGTCGGGAACACTGAAGCTTTCTTT.

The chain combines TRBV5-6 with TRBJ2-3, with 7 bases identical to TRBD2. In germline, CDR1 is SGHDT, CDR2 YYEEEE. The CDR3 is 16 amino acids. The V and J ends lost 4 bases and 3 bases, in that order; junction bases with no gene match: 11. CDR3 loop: CASSPLAALGTDTQYF. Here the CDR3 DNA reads TGTGCCAGCAGCCCTCTAGCGGCCTTAGGGACAGATACGCAGTATTTT.

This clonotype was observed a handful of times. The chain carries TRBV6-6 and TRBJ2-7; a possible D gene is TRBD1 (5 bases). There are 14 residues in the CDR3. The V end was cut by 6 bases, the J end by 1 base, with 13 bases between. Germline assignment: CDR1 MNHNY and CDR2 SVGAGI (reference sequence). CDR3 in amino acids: CASRIDRSSYEQYF. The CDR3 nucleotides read TGTGCCAGCAGGATAGACAGATCTTCCTACGAGCAGTACTTC.

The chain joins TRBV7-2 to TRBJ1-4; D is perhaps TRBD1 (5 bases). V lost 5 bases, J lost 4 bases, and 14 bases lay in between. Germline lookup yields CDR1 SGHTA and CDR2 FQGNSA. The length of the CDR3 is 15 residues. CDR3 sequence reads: CASSPKRQLNEKLFF. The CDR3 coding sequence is TGTGCCAGCAGCCCGAAGAGACAGCTTAATGAAAAACTGTTTTTT.

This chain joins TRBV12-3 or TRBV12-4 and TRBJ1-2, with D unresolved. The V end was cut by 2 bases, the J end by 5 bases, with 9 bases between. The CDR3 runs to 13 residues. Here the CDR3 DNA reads TGTGCCAGCAGTTTACAGGATTCTTATGGCTACACCTTC. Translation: CASSLQDSYGYTF.

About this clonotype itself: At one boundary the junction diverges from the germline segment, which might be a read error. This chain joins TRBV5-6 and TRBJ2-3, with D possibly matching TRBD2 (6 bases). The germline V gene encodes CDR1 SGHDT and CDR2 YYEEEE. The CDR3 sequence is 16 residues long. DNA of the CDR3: TGTGCCAGCAGCTTGACACAGCGGGTTGGCACAGATACGCAGTTTTTT. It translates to CASSLTQRVGTDTQFF.

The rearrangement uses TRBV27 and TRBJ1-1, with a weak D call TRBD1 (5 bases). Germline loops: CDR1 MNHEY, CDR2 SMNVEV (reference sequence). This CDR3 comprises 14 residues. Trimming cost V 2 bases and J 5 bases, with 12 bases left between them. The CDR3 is CASSLIGKGTEAFF. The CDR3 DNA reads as TGTGCCAGCAGTTTAATAGGGAAGGGGACTGAAGCTTTCTTT.

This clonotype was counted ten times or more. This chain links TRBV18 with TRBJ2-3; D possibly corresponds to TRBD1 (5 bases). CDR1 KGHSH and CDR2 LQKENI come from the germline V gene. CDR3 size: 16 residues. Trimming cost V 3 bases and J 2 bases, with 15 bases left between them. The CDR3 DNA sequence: TGTGCCAGCTCACCCCGACAGACCCAGGACACAGATACGCAGTATTTT. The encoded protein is CASSPRQTQDTDTQYF.

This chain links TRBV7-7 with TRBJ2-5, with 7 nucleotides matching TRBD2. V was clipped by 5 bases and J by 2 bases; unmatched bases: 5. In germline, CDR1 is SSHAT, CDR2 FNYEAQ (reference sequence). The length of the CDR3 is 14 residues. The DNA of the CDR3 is TGTGCCAGCAGCCCGATACTAGCGCAAGAGACCCAGTACTTC. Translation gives CASSPILAQETQYF.

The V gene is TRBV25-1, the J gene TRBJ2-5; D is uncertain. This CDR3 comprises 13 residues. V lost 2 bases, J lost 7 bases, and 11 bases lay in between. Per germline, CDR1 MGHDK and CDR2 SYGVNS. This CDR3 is CASSEVSARTQYF. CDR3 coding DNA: TGTGCCAGCAGTGAAGTTTCCGCTAGGACCCAGTACTTC.

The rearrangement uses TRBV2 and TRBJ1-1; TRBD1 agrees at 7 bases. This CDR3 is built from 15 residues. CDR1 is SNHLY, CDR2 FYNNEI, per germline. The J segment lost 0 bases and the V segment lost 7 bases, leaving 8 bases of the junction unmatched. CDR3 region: CASNFRTGMNTEAFF. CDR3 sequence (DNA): TGTGCCAGCAATTTTCGGACAGGCATGAACACTGAAGCTTTCTTT.

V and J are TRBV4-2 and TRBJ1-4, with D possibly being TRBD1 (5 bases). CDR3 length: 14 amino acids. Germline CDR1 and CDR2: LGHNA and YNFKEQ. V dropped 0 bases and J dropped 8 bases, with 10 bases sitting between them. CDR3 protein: CASSQDTGGEKLFF. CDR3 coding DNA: TGTGCCAGCAGCCAAGATACAGGAGGGGAAAAACTGTTTTTT.

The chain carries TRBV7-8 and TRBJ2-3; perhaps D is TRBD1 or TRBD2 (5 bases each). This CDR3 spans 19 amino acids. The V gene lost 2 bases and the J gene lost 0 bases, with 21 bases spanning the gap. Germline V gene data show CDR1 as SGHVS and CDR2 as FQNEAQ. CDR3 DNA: TGTGCCAGCAGCTTATCCCCCGTTGGGGGATGGAGGAGCACAGATACGCAGTATTTT. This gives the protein CASSLSPVGGWRSTDTQYF.

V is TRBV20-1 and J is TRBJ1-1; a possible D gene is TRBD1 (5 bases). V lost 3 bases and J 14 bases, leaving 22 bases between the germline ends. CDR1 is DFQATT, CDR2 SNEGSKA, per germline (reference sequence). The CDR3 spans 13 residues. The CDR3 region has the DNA TGCAGTGCTAGTTTTCAATCTTTTGGACACCCATTCTTT. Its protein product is CSASFQSFGHPFF.

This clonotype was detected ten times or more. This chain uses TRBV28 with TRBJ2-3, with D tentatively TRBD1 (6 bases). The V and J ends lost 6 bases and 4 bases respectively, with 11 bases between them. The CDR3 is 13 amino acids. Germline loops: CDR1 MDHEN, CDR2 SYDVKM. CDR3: CASRSGVPDTQYF. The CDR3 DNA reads TGTGCCAGCAGGTCAGGGGTTCCAGATACGCAGTATTTT.

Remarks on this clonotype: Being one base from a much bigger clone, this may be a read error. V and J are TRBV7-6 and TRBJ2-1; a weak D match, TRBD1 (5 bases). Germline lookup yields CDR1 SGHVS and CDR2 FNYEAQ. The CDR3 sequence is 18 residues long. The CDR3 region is CVSSLKDGGRAQYNEQFF. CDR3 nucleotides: TGTGTCAGCAGCTTAAAGGACGGCGGCAGGGCACAGTACAATGAGCAGTTCTTC.

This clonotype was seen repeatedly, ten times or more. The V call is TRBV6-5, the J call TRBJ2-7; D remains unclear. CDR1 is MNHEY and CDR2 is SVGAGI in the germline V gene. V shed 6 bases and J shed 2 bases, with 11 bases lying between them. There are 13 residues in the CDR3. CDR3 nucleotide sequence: TGTGCCAGCAGCCGCGACGGAGCCTACGAGCAGTACTTC. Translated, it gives CASSRDGAYEQYF.

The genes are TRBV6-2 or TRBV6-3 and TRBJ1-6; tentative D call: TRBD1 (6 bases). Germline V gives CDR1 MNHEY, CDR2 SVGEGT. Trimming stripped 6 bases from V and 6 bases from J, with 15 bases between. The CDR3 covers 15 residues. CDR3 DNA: TGTGCCAGCAGCCGGATACAGGGAGCTAATTCACCCCTCCACTTT. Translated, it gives CASSRIQGANSPLHF.

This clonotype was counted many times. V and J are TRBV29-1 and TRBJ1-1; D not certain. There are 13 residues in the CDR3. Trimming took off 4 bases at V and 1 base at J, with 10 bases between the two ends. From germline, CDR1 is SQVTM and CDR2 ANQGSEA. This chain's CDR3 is CSVVTVGNTEAFF. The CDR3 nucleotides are TGCAGCGTTGTTACGGTGGGGAACACTGAAGCTTTCTTT.

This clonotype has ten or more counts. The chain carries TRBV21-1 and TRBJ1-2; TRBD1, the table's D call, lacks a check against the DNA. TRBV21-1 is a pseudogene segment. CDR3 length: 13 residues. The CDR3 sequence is CASGLRGPYGYTF. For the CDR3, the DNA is TGTGCCAGCGGACTCCGGGGTCCCTATGGCTACACCTTC.

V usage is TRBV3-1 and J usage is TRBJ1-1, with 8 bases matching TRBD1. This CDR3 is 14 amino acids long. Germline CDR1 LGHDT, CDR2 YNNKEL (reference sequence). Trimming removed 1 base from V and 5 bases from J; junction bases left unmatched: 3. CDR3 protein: CASSQATGGTEAFF. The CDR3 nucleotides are TGTGCCAGCAGCCAAGCTACAGGGGGGACTGAAGCTTTCTTT.

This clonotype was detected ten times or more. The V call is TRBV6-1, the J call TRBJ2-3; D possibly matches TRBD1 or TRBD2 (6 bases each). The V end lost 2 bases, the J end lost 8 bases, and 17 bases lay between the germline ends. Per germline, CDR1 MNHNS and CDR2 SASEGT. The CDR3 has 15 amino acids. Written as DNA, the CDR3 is TGTGCCAGCAGTGAAAGCGATGGGGGGCAAGGTACGCAGTATTTT. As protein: CASSESDGGQGTQYF.

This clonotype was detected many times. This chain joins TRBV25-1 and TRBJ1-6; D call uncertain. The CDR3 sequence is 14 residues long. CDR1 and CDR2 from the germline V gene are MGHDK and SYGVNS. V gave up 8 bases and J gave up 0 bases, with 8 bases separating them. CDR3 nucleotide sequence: TGTGCCAGCGCTTCGAGCTCCTATAATTCACCCCTCCACTTT. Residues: CASASSSYNSPLHF. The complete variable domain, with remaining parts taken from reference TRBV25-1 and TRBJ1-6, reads EADIYQTPRYLVIGTGKKITLECSQTMGHDKMYWYQQDPGMELHLIHYSYGVNSTEKGDLSSESTVSRIRTEHFPLTLESARPSHTSQYLCASASSSYNSPLHFGNGTRLTVT.

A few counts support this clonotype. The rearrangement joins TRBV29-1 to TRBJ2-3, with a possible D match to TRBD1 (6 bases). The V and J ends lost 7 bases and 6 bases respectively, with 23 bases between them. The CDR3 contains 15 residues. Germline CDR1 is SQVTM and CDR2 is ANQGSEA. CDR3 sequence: CSGQRQASVSDTQYF. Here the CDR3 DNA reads TGCAGCGGTCAGCGACAGGCTTCGGTATCGGATACGCAGTATTTT.

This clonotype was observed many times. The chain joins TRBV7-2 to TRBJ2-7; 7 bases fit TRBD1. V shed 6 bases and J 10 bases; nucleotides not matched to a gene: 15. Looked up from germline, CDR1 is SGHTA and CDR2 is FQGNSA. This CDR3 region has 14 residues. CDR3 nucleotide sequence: TGTGCCAGCAGTCAGCACCGGGACAGCCTTGGCCAGTACTTC. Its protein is CASSQHRDSLGQYF.

CDR3 sequence: CASSPREGANTEAFF. CDR3 DNA: TGCGCCAGCAGTCCGAGGGAGGGGGCGAACACTGAAGCTTTCTTT. This chain joins TRBV4-3 and TRBJ1-1; TRBD1 matches 7 bases. The CDR3 has 15 amino acids. The J segment lost 1 base and the V segment lost 6 bases, leaving 8 bases of the junction unmatched. Germline V gene data show CDR1 as LGHNA and CDR2 as YSLEER.

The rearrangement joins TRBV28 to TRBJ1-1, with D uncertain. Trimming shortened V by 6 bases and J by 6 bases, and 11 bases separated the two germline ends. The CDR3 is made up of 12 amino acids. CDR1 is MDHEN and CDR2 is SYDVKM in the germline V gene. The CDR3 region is CASSLAWAEAFF. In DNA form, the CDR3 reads TGTGCCAGCAGCCTCGCCTGGGCTGAAGCTTTCTTT.

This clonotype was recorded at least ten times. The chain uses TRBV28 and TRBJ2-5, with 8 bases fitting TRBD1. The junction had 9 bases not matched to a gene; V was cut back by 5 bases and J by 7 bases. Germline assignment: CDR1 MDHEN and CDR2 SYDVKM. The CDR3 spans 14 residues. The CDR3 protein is CASSARTGRMTQYF. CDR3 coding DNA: TGTGCCAGCAGTGCACGGACAGGGAGAATGACCCAGTACTTC. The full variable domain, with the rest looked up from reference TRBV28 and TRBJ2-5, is DVKVTQSSRYLVKRTGEKVFLECVQDMDHENMFWYRQDPGLGLRLIYFSYDVKMKEKGDIPEGYSVSREKKERFSLILESASTNQTSMYLCASSARTGRMTQYFGPGTRLLVL.

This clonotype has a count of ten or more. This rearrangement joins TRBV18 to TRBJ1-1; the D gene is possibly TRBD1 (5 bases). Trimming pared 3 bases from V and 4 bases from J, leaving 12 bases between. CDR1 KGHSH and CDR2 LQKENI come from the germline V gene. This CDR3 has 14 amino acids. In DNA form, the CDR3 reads TGTGCCAGCTCACCGGGGGTTGGAAGCACTGAAGCTTTCTTT. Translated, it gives CASSPGVGSTEAFF.